The 14 T cell receptor beta chains in this list originate from one sample, sequenced in a study of blood T cell repertoires in COVID-19. Some clones are missing from TCRdb's copy, which holds only in-frame ones; the method was immunoSEQ multiplex PCR. The profile shows under 350,000 clones, roughly 91% of them singletons. Source material: peripheral blood. The origin of the receptors is a man aged 35-49 years with acute or convalescent COVID-19.

V and J are TRBV10-3 and TRBJ2-4, with 10 bases lining up with TRBD1. The CDR3 loop spans 15 amino acids. Germline V gene sequence: CDR1 ENHRY, CDR2 SYGVKD. V lost 3 bases to trimming and J lost 8 bases; unmatched junction nucleotides: 7. The CDR3 bases are TGTGCCATCAGTGACGGCCGGGACAGGGGAGACATTCAGTACTTC. It encodes CAISDGRDRGDIQYF.

The chain is built from TRBV5-1 and TRBJ1-4; TRBD1 matches at 10 bases. The junction had 3 bases not matched to a gene; V was cut back by 4 bases and J by 6 bases. Germline CDR1 is SGHRS and CDR2 is YFSETQ. The CDR3 totals 14 residues. CDR3 nucleotide sequence: TGCGCCAGCAGCCGAGGGACAGGGGATGAAAAACTGTTTTTT. Translated: CASSRGTGDEKLFF.

This rearrangement joins TRBV5-4 to TRBJ1-4; 7 positions match TRBD1. The V gene's germline CDR1 is SGHNT and CDR2 YYREEE (reference sequence). This CDR3 is built from 16 residues. J was trimmed by 3 bases and V by 1 base; bases with no gene match: 6. The CDR3 DNA reads as TGTGCCAGCAGCTTGCAGCACAGGGGTGCTAATGAAAAACTGTTTTTT. Amino acids: CASSLQHRGANEKLFF.

This chain connects TRBV7-8 to TRBJ2-2, with D possibly being TRBD1 (5 bases). CDR3 size: 14 residues. The V end was cut by 1 base, the J end by 4 bases, with 7 bases between. Germline assignment: CDR1 SGHVS and CDR2 FQNEAQ. CDR3 sequence: CASSLEGFTGELFF. CDR3 DNA sequence: TGTGCCAGCAGCTTAGAGGGGTTCACCGGGGAGCTGTTTTTT.

The J gene is TRBJ1-2, the V gene TRBV5-4; TRBD1 might be the D (5 bases). There are 11 residues in the CDR3. V lost 4 bases, J lost 9 bases, and 10 bases lay in between. Germline V gene sequence: CDR1 SGHNT, CDR2 YYREEE (reference sequence). In nucleotides, the CDR3 is TGTGCCAGCAGCCGCGACAGACGCTACACCTTC. It yields the protein CASSRDRRYTF. The whole variable domain, filled in from reference TRBV5-4 and TRBJ1-2, reads ETGVTQSPTHLIKTRGQQVTLRCSSQSGHNTVSWYQQALGQGPQFIFQYYREEENGRGNFPPRFSGLQFPNYSSELNVNALELDDSALYLCASSRDRRYTFGSGTRLTVV.

The chain couples TRBV30 to TRBJ2-3; unclear D gene. The CDR3 extends over 14 amino acids. The V gene's germline CDR1 is GTSNPN and CDR2 SVGIG (reference sequence). The V gene lost 2 bases and the J gene lost 0 bases, with 9 bases spanning the gap. This chain's CDR3 is CAWSQTQSTDTQYF. The CDR3 nucleotides are TGTGCCTGGAGTCAGACACAAAGCACAGATACGCAGTATTTT. Full variable domain (remainder filled in from reference TRBV30 and TRBJ2-3): SQTIHQWPATLVQPVGSPLSLECTVEGTSNPNLYWYRQAAGRGLQLLFYSVGIGQISSEVPQNLSASRPQDRQFILSSKKLLLSDSGFYLCAWSQTQSTDTQYFGPGTRLTVL.

This chain joins TRBV6-5 and TRBJ1-1; a possible D gene is TRBD1 (6 bases). Trimming took 7 bases from V and 5 from J, leaving 11 bases between them. There are 12 residues in the CDR3. CDR1 MNHEY and CDR2 SVGAGI come from the germline V gene. This chain's CDR3 is CASILQGTEAFF. The CDR3, as DNA: TGTGCCAGCATCCTTCAGGGGACTGAAGCTTTCTTT.

The rearrangement links TRBV19 to TRBJ1-1, with 10 bases matching TRBD1. Germline CDR1 reads LNHDA; CDR2 reads SQIVND (reference sequence). The CDR3 sequence is 15 residues long. With 5 bases clipped from V and 2 bases from J, the junction kept 5 bases outside the gene matches. The DNA of the CDR3 is TGTGCCAGTAGTGAGGGACAGGGGATTAACACTGAAGCTTTCTTT. Its protein is CASSEGQGINTEAFF.

The chain combines TRBV27 with TRBJ1-2, with a tentative D call TRBD1 (5 bases). There are 14 residues in the CDR3. V was trimmed by 2 bases and J by 4 bases, leaving 11 bases between them. The germline V gene encodes CDR1 MNHEY and CDR2 SMNVEV (reference sequence). CDR3 DNA sequence: TGTGCCAGCAGTTTAACCAAGGGGTTCTATGGCTACACCTTC. Protein: CASSLTKGFYGYTF.

The chain combines TRBV6-5 with TRBJ2-7, with 7 positions matching TRBD1. V trimming: 6 bases; J trimming: 1 base; junction bases outside the gene matches: 9. The CDR3 is 15 amino acids. Germline V gene sequence: CDR1 MNHEY, CDR2 SVGAGI. In DNA form, the CDR3 reads TGTGCCAGCAGACGCGACAGGGACGGGTCCTACGAGCAGTACTTC. Protein sequence: CASRRDRDGSYEQYF.

The chain combines TRBV3-1 (or the pseudogene TRBV3-2) with TRBJ2-1; D is possibly TRBD1 (5 bases). CDR1 and CDR2 (germline): LGHDT, YNNKEL (reference sequence). The CDR3 has 15 amino acids. The ends were cut back, 0 bases at V and 7 bases at J, with 13 bases in the middle. The CDR3 region is CASSQDLKPGNEQFF. The DNA for the CDR3 is TGTGCCAGCAGCCAAGATCTAAAACCAGGGAATGAGCAGTTCTTC.

Only one count was recorded for this clone. The rearrangement uses TRBV29-1 and TRBJ2-3; TRBD1 matches 7 bases. The germline CDR1 and CDR2 sequences are SQVTM and ANQGSEA. V was pared by 5 bases and J by 2 bases, with 13 bases of the junction left unmatched. The CDR3 has 16 amino acids. The CDR3 protein is CSVWGYRGPNTDTQYF. CDR3 bases: TGCAGCGTTTGGGGCTACAGGGGACCTAACACAGATACGCAGTATTTT.

The gene calls are TRBV28 and TRBJ1-2, with D possibly matching TRBD1 (5 bases). The CDR3 loop spans 19 amino acids. Trimming shortened V by 3 bases and J by 0 bases, and 23 bases separated the two germline ends. The germline V gene encodes CDR1 MDHEN and CDR2 SYDVKM. The DNA for the CDR3 is TGTGCCAGCAGTTTCCCGATGGACAACCTATACCTCCCTAACTATGGCTACACCTTC. Translated, it gives CASSFPMDNLYLPNYGYTF.

The chain recombines TRBV19 with TRBJ2-5, with 8 bases fitting TRBD1. Germline V CDR1 and CDR2: LNHDA, SQIVND (reference sequence). Trimming took 1 base from V and 3 from J; bases not matched to a gene: 4. The CDR3 is made up of 15 amino acids. CDR3 protein: CASSIGTGRKETQYF. The CDR3 DNA sequence: TGTGCCAGTAGTATAGGGACAGGGCGAAAAGAGACCCAGTACTTC.